This TCR beta chain was sequenced in a study of PD-L1 blockade in urothelial cancer. Study information: Atezolizumab was started by patients in the mid-2010s at 1,200 mg intravenously every 3 weeks. Median blood clonality was around 0.086, with around 77,000 unique TCRs. Analysis of the blood was performed 3 weeks (second dose) and 6 weeks after treatment start.

Assay: immunoSEQ multiplex PCR; the TCRdb copy retains only in-frame clones and omits some. This table has more than 15,000 clones, approximately 86% appearing once. A total of 1 to 8 samples per patient were collected pretreatment and on-treatment. Germline assignment: CDR1 SGHAT and CDR2 FQNNGV. The CDR3 runs 14 residues. Trimming cost V 0 bases and J 6 bases, with 9 bases left between them. V and J are TRBV11-2 and TRBJ2-1; D is ambiguous. This receptor was obtained from a man aged 50-59 years with urothelial cancer. Source: PBMCs, taken around atezolizumab (anti-PD-L1) treatment. CDR3 nucleotide sequence: TGTGCCAGCAGCTTAGAGTCTAGTCGCAATGAGCAGTTCTTC. Translated, it gives CASSLESSRNEQFF.